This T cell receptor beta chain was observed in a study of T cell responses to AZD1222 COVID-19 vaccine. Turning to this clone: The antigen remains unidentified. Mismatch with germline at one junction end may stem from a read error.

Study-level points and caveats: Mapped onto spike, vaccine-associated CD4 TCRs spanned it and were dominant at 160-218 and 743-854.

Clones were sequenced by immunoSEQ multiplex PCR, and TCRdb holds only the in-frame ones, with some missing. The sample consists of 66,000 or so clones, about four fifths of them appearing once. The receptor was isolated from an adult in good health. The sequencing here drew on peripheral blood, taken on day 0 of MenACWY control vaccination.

The CDR3 here is CASSYSLGQSTRELFF. CDR3 coding DNA: TGTGCCAGCAGTTATTCACTGGGACAGTCCACCCGGGAGCTGTTTTTT. The chain joins TRBV6-6 to TRBJ2-2; TRBD1 matches at 7 bases. Per the germline V gene, CDR1 is MNHNY and CDR2 is SVGAGI (reference sequence). There are 16 residues in the CDR3.